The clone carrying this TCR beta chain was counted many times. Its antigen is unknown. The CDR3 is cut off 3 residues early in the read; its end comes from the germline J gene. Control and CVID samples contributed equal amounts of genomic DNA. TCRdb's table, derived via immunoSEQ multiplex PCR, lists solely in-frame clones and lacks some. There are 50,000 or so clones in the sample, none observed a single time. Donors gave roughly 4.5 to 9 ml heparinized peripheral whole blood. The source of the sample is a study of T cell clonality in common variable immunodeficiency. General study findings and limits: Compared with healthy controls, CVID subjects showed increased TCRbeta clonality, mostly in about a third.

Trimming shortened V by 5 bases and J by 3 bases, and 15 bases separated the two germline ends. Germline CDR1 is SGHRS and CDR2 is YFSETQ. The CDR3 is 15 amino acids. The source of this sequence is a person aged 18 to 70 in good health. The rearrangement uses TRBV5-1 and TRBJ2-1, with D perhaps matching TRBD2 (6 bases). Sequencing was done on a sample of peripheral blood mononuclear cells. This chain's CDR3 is CASRRWGESYNEQFF. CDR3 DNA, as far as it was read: TGCGCCAGCAGGAGATGGGGGGAGAGCTACAATGAG.